This TCR beta chain derives from a study of spatial heterogeneity in lung cancer (dated 2019 in TCRdb). In the study overall: Beta-chain transcripts were consistently detected in greater numbers than alpha-chain transcripts, which likely reflected higher beta-chain transcript abundance. Nonsynonymous mutation counts, determined by whole-exome sequencing of tumor tissue, were related to TCR repertoire features. A strong correlation was found between TCR transcript counts in tumor regions and a T cell transcriptional module score from matched bulk RNA-seq. Both alpha and beta chains were TCR-sequenced in 200 or so tumor regions, around 64 matched nontumor lung samples and more than 50 PBMC samples obtained at surgery. TCR alpha and beta repertoires were quantitatively compared across multiple tumor regions, matched nontumor lung and blood in non-small cell lung cancer. In the raw uncorrected reads, each unique combination of TCR and UMI appeared more than ten times on average.

This clonotype is termed medium-sized (0.01 to 0.1%). Its recognized antigen is unknown. There are no base qualities to consult, and no much larger clone falls within one base. For a library built for alpha chains, this beta chain is a stray read; little rests on its size. V and J are truncated by 11 bases and 1 base respectively, leaving an intervening sequence of 14 bases. The CDR3 runs 14 amino acids, cysteine and phenylalanine included. Only CDR3 DNA is held: 42 bases, read in frame from base 1. CDR1 and CDR2, per the germline V gene, are KGHDR and SFDVKD. On the study overall, not on this receptor specifically: TCR-seq coverage of tumor T cells was estimated at only around 7% for alpha chains and 11% to 15% for beta chains. Confirming at a functional level the hypothesis that regional TCRs recognize regional mutations was considered to require additional single-cell paired TCR alpha and beta sequencing. Counts of ubiquitous and regional expanded TCRs were found to correlate with counts of ubiquitous and regional nonsynonymous mutations, respectively. The tumor nonsynonymous mutation count correlated with the number of expanded intratumoral alpha and beta TCRs.

Libraries were built with 5' RACE. The sample was run on a NextSeq 500. In the TCR library protocol, a unique molecular identifier was attached to each TCR cDNA molecule so that PCR and sequencing errors could be corrected. On the authors' methods: TCR identification, UMI-based error correction and CDR3 extraction were all carried out with Decombinator tools. TCRs above a frequency of 2 per 1,000, corresponding to the top 1% of the tumor frequency distribution, were defined as expanded. Expanded tumor TCRs were classed as regional if statistically deemed absent (corrected P<0.05) from at least one tumor region, otherwise ubiquitous. Renyi diversity was computed with the R vegan package after each repertoire had been subsampled 100 times to 5,000 TCRs. CDR3 similarity networks were built from amino acid triplet string-kernel similarity, connecting CDR3s with pairwise similarity above 0.82. Using fastp trimming at Q25 and MiXCR clonotype assembly, TCRdb reanalyzed the public sequencing data and kept in-frame beta chains. One record per CDR3 amino acid sequence lists the most common genes and DNA. TCRdb, not the authors, supplied the V and J calls. This sample has 2,800 or so distinct CDR3 sequences in its table, and roughly 6.7% of those were observed once. The ten largest account for roughly 10% of the sample.

The time point label corresponds to: sample taken at primary tumor resection. Donors were 72 patients with early-stage, untreated non-small cell lung cancer from the lung TRACERx cohort. Without any cell sorting, TCR sequencing was performed on whole RNA extracted either from tumor and nontumor lung tissue or from cryopreserved PBMC samples. Only patients with enough RNA available from two or more tumor regions were chosen for TCR sequencing. Before selection, tumor and adjacent nontumor lung specimens were reviewed by a lung pathologist. The specimen comprised lung tumor tissue, sampled at surgery. Recombination joined TRBV24-1 with TRBJ2-4; too little of a D gene remains to name it. The receptor comes from a male donor with early-stage non-small cell lung cancer. The nucleotide sequence is TGTGCCATCGGAAGCAGGTTGGCCAAAAACATTCAGTACTTC. Its protein product is CAIGSRLAKNIQYF.